The T cell receptor beta chain described here comes from a study of technical replicates of blood from several donors. In germline, CDR1 is SGHDN, CDR2 FVKESK. The CDR3 length is 15 residues. V was shortened by 10 bases and J by 2 bases, with 19 bases between the two germline ends. The table came from immunoSEQ multiplex PCR; TCRdb's copy has only in-frame clones and leaves some out. The sample has about 66,000 clones; 95% to 98% are singletons. The material sequenced was T cells isolated from PBMCs. This TCR came from a human donor in good health. V and J are TRBV14 and TRBJ2-3; D is undetermined. The CDR3 spells CATSKTLYSTDTQYF. CDR3 bases: TGTGCCACCTCGAAGACTCTTTACTCCACAGATACGCAGTATTTT.